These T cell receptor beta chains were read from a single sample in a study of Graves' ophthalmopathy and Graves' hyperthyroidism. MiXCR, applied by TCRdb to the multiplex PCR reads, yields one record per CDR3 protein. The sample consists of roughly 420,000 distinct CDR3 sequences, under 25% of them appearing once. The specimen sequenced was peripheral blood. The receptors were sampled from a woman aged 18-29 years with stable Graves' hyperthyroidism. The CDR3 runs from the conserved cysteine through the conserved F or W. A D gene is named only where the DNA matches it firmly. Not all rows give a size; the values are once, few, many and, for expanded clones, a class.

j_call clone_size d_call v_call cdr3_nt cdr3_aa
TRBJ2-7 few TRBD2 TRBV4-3 TGCGCCAGCAGCCAAGATCGGGCGGGAGGGATGAATGACGAGCAGTACTTC CASSQDRAGGMNDEQYF
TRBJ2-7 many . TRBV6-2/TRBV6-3 TGTGCCAGCAGTTGGAGGGCCTCTAAAAGCTACGAGCAGTACTTC CASSWRASKSYEQYF
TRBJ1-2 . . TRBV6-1 TGTGCCAGCAGTGAGAACCAGATTGGTGGCTACACCTTC CASSENQIGGYTF
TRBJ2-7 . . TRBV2 TGTGCCAGCAGTGTTCTAGAGGGGTCCTATGAGCAGTACTTC CASSVLEGSYEQYF
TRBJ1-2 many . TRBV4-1 TGCGCCAGCAGCCAATATCTTCGCTATGGCTACACCTTC CASSQYLRYGYTF
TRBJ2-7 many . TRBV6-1 TGTGCCAGCACCAATCCGGGACTGGACGGTTACGAGCAGTACTTC CASTNPGLDGYEQYF
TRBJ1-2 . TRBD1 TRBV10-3 TGTGCCATCAGGGGACGCCGGGACAGCGAGGTTGGCTACACCTTC CAIRGRRDSEVGYTF
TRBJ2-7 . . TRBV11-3 TGTGCCAGCAGCTGGAGGGATACCTATACCTACGAGCAGTACTTC CASSWRDTYTYEQYF
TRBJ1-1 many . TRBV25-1 TGTGCCAGCAGTGAAATAATGAACACTGAAGCTTTCTTT CASSEIMNTEAFF
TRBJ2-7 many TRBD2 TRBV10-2 TGCGCCAGCAGTCTAGCGGGAGTATGGGAGCAGTACTTC CASSLAGVWEQYF
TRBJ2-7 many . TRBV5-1 TGCGCCAGCAGCCCGGGAATCACAGGGTTCGGGGACGAGCAGTACTTC CASSPGITGFGDEQYF
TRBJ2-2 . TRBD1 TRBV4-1 TGCGCCAGCAGCCCCGCGGACAGGGACGGCGGGGAGCTGTTTTTT CASSPADRDGGELFF
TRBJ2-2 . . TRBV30 TGTGCCTGGACTACCGCCCTCCGGGAGCTGTTTTTT CAWTTALRELFF
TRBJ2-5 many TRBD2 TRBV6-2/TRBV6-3 TGTGCCAGCAGTACACTAGCGGGAGGGCCAATGGAGACCCAGTACTTC CASSTLAGGPMETQYF
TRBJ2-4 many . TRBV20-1 TGCAGTGCCCTAGAAAACATTAAGTACTTC CSALENIKYF
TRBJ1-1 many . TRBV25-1 TGTGCCAGCAGTGAGTTAGACAGGAACACTGAAGCTTTCTTT CASSELDRNTEAFF
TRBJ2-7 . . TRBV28 TGTGCCAGCAGTTTATACGGGAACGTAGCCTACGAGCAGTACTTC CASSLYGNVAYEQYF
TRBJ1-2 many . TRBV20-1 TGCAGTGCTAGACAGAGCTATGGCTACACCTTC CSARQSYGYTF
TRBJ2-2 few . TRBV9 TGTGCCAGCAGCGTAGATGGGACCGGGGAGCTGTTTTTT CASSVDGTGELFF
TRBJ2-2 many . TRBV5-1 TGCGCCAGCGGGCTCGGAAACACCGGGGAGCTGTTTTTT CASGLGNTGELFF
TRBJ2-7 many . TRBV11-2 TGTGCCAGCAGCGTGAACGGAGGCTACGAGCAGTACTTC CASSVNGGYEQYF
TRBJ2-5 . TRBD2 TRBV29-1 TGCAGCGCTCTGGGACTAGCGGGAGGGTCGGGAACCCAAGAGACCCAGTACTTC CSALGLAGGSGTQETQYF
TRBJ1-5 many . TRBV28 TGTGCCAGCAGGCTGGACGTTAGCAATCAGCCCCAGCATTTT CASRLDVSNQPQHF
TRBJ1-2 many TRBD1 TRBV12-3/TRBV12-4 TGTGCCAGCAGTGAACAGGGGGATGGCTACACCTTC CASSEQGDGYTF
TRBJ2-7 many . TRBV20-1 TGCAGTGCTCCAGGGTTTGGCGAGCAGTACTTC CSAPGFGEQYF